This TCR beta chain came from a study of graft-versus-host responses after intestinal transplantation (dated by TCRdb to the early 2020s). With respect to the entire study: Multivisceral, liver-intestinal, or isolated intestinal transplants were received by the recipients. Every recipient was given anti-thymocyte globulin induction, then maintenance tacrolimus and steroids for approximately 3 years. Graft-versus-host and host-versus-graft alloreactive T cell clones were tracked in the graft, circulation and bone marrow after intestinal transplantation using bulk TCR-beta CDR3 sequencing. To identify alloreactive clones, pre-transplant mixed lymphocyte reaction products were sequenced and compared with unstimulated pre-transplant donor and recipient T cells. The cohort enrolled about two dozen intestinal transplant recipients including one retransplant, and a few patients lacking pretransplant specimens were excluded. Donor T cell macrochimerism was defined as a peak of at least 4% donor T cells among recipient peripheral blood mononuclear cells. Rather than being sequenced by the commercial service, samples from a few later patients were sequenced in-house on an Illumina MiSeq and processed with MiXCR.

Library generation was performed with the immunoSEQ multiplex PCR assay. For most patients, genomic DNA was isolated using the Qiagen DNeasy Blood and Tissue Kit and was shipped frozen to Adaptive Biotechnologies for TCR sequencing. Adaptive Biotechnologies carried out high-throughput TCR-beta CDR3 sequencing of genomic DNA for most patients. The published analysis was carried out like this. Adaptive's ImmunoSEQ software supplied the TCR sequencing data for around 19 patients, while MiXCR and VDJtools were used to process three other patients. To correct CD4 versus CD8 sorting errors, sequences present in both subsets at a frequency ratio below 5:1 were removed. CDR3 nucleotide sequences shared between donor and recipient were removed because their origin could not be assigned. To count as alloreactive, a clone needed at least 2-fold expansion over unstimulated cells and a minimum CFSE-low frequency of 0.002% (template counts) or 0.001% (read counts). A clone was considered mappable if detected in the sequenced pre-transplant spleen, lymph node, or MLR CFSE-low populations of the donor or recipient. The cumulative frequency of alloreactive clones was calculated as a percentage of all sequences, weighted by copy number. Not all clones reach the TCRdb copy of this immuneACCESS table, which keeps in-frame sequences only. Checked studies attribute under half of the gap to unresolved V genes and leave the rest unexplained. That table furnishes V, J and clone size, whereas the DNA furnished D and trimming. The sample table shows over 100,000 clones, and 85% to 95% are seen once. The ten largest clones add up to around 1.2% of the sample.

Trimming at the junction amounts to 6 bases on V and 2 bases on J, and the germline ends lie 10 bases apart. Including cysteine and phenylalanine, the CDR3 has 13 amino acids. The entry retains the CDR3 DNA only, 39 bases that are in frame from base 1. The CDR1 and CDR2 encoded by the germline V gene (reference sequence) are LNHDA and SQIVND. Here is what the overall study found, with its caveats: GvH clones were detected in recipient bone marrow, and some of these GvH clones were observed earlier in ileal mucosa or blood, consistent with an intestinal mucosal origin. The relatively low number and heterogeneity of intestinal transplant patients limited the conclusions. High GvH to HvG T cell clonal ratios were observed in the allografts of patients with donor T cell macrochimerism. Early after transplant, peak levels of circulating GvH clones were found to be associated with declines in HvG clones.

The time point label corresponds to: cells obtained before transplantation from donor or recipient. CD3+CD4+ and CD3+CD8+ populations were FACS-sorted from unstimulated pre-transplant donor and recipient cells taken from spleen or lymph nodes. Worth noting for this clone: Its antigen is not yet known. No quality values exist for individual bases; no much larger clone is one base distant.

The rearrangement combines TRBV19 with TRBJ1-1, with the D gene not confidently named. The TCR sequence derives from a human donor who was the organ donor for an intestinal transplant. The sequences come from unstimulated CD8+ T cells sorted from spleen or lymph node cells, collected before transplant. The bases read TGTGCCAGTAGCTTGGGCACAAACACTGAAGCTTTCTTT. It encodes CASSLGTNTEAFF.